This TCR beta chain was identified in a study of blood T cell repertoires in COVID-19. With 6 bases clipped from V and 1 base from J, the junction kept 3 bases outside the gene matches. From germline, CDR1 is MNHEY and CDR2 SMNVEV (reference sequence). The CDR3 totals 16 residues. Original analysis: Amplified reference gene primers provided the basis for estimating nucleated cell counts. TCRdb's table, derived via immunoSEQ multiplex PCR, lists solely in-frame clones and lacks some. The V and J calls and clone size were taken over from that table, and D and trimming were inferred from the DNA. The table has 60,000 to 75,000 clones, 65% to 90% seen once; the top ten hold around 19%.

The clonotype was recovered from a human donor in a cohort sampled during active COVID-19. The sample taken for sequencing was peripheral blood. The chain recombines TRBV27 with TRBJ2-6, with 10 bases that match TRBD1. The CDR3 DNA reads as TGTGCCAGCAGAAGACAGGGGGCTTCTGGGGCCAACGTCCTGACTTTC. Translated, it gives CASRRQGASGANVLTF.